The clone carrying this T cell receptor beta chain has just a few counts. A junction boundary mismatches the germline segment, possibly from a read error. No cell sorting was done before RNA was extracted from the tissue. More than 3 cm separated this lung sample from the edge of the tumor. The CDR3 runs to 15 residues. Germline V gene lookup returns CDR1 DFQATT and CDR2 SNEGSKA (reference sequence). Three rounds of nested PCR, following a modified ARM-PCR protocol, produced the TCRbeta library. Via MiXCR, TCRdb re-called the multiplex PCR reads, giving one row per CDR3 protein. The sample includes some 97,000 distinct CDR3 sequences, roughly two thirds seen only once; the top ten take around a fifth. This sample is part of a study of tumor and adjacent non-tumor tissue in lung cancer.

The chain carries TRBV20-1 and TRBJ2-7; 9 nucleotides align to TRBD1. The TCR sequence derives from a man aged 30 to 39 with non-small cell lung cancer. Specimen: distant non-tumor lung tissue. The CDR3 nucleotides are TGCAGTGCTAGGGATCCCGGACAGGGGTCCTACAAGCAGTACTTC. It translates to CSARDPGQGSYKQYF.